The source of this TCR beta chain is a study of T cell changes during pregnancy in multiple sclerosis. The V gene lost 1 base and the J gene lost 0 bases, with 13 bases spanning the gap. The length of the CDR3 is 18 residues. The germline V gene encodes CDR1 SGHVS and CDR2 FQNEAQ. Libraries were prepared by immunoSEQ multiplex PCR; TCRdb keeps only in-frame clonotypes and omits some of them. The data contain some 28,000 clones, less than 90% of them singletons. This receptor was identified in a female donor with multiple sclerosis, enrolled in a pregnancy study. Here the sequenced sample was CD8+ T cells from peripheral blood mononuclear cells, taken before pregnancy. The V call is TRBV7-8, the J call TRBJ2-6; D ambiguous. The CDR3 sequence: CASSLVSAPYSGANVLTF. The CDR3 DNA follows: TGTGCCAGCAGCTTAGTATCCGCGCCCTACTCTGGGGCCAACGTCCTGACTTTC. Using reference TRBV7-8 and TRBJ2-6 for the parts outside the CDR3, the full variable domain is GAGVSQSPRYKVAKRGQDVALRCDPISGHVSLFWYQQALGQGPEFLTYFQNEAQLDKSGLPSDRFFAERPEGSVSTLKIQRTQQEDSAVYLCASSLVSAPYSGANVLTFGAGSRLTVL.